The 2 T cell receptor beta chains given below trace back to one sample, sequenced in a study of beta chain features in type 1 diabetes. Sequencing targeted expressed TCRB transcripts, as all isolated RNA had been reverse transcribed. Repertoires were generated with immunoSEQ multiplex PCR, while TCRdb's copy carries only in-frame clones and drops some. The sample yields tens of thousands of clones, roughly three fifths seen once. Sequencing input: Tregs from blood. The receptors derive from a woman younger than 30 in good health.

V and J are TRBV11-2 and TRBJ1-1; D is uncertain. The germline V and J ends were trimmed by 1 base and 0 bases, with 9 bases remaining between them. Germline CDR1 is SGHAT and CDR2 is FQNNGV. This CDR3 region has 15 residues. This CDR3 reads CASSLAVRMNTEAFF. The CDR3, as DNA: TGTGCCAGCAGCTTAGCGGTCAGGATGAACACTGAAGCTTTCTTT.

This clone was observed a few times. This chain uses TRBV6-6 with TRBJ1-2; D perhaps matches TRBD1 (5 bases). The CDR3 loop spans 15 amino acids. V lost 0 bases, J lost 6 bases, and 14 bases lay in between. Per germline, CDR1 MNHNY and CDR2 SVGAGI (reference sequence). The chain's CDR3 is CASSYSDSLEHGYTF. The CDR3 DNA sequence: TGTGCCAGCAGTTACTCTGACAGCCTCGAACATGGCTACACCTTC.